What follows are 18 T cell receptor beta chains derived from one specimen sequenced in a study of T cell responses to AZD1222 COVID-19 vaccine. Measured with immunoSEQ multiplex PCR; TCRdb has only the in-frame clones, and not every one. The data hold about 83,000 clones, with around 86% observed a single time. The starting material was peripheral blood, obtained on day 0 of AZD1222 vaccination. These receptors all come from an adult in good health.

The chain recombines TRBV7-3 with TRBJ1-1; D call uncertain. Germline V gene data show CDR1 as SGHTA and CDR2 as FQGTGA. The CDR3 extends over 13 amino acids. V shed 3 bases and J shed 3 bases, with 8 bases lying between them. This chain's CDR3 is CASSFQVDTEAFF. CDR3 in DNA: TGTGCCAGCAGCTTCCAGGTGGACACTGAAGCTTTCTTT. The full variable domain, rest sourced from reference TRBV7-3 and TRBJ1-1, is GAGVSQTPSNKVTEKGKYVELRCDPISGHTALYWYRQSLGQGPEFLIYFQGTGAADDSGLPNDRFFAVRPEGSVSTLKIQRTERGDSAVYLCASSFQVDTEAFFGQGTRLTVV.

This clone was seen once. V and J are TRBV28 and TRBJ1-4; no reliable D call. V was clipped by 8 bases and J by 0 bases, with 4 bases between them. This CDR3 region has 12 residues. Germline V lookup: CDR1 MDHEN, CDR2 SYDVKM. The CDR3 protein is CASAPTNEKLFF. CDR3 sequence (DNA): TGTGCCAGCGCCCCAACTAATGAAAAACTGTTTTTT.

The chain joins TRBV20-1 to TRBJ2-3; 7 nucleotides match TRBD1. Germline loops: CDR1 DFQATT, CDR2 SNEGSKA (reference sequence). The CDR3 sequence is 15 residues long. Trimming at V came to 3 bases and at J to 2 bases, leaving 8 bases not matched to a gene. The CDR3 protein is CSASTGQQNTDTQYF. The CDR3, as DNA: TGCAGTGCTAGTACGGGACAGCAAAACACAGATACGCAGTATTTT.

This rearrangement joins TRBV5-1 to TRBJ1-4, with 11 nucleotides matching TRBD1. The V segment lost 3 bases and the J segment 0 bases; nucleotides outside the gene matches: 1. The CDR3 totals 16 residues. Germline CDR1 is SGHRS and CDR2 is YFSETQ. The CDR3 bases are TGCGCCAGCAGCTCGGGACAGGGGGCAACTAATGAAAAACTGTTTTTT. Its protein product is CASSSGQGATNEKLFF.

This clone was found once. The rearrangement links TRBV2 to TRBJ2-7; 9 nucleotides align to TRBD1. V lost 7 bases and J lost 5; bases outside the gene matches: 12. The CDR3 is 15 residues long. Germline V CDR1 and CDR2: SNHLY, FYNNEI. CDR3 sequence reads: CASKPGTGWPHEQYF. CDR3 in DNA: TGTGCCAGCAAGCCGGGGACAGGGTGGCCCCACGAGCAGTACTTC. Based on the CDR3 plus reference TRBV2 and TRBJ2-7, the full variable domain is EPEVTQTPSHQVTQMGQEVILRCVPISNHLYFYWYRQILGQKVEFLVSFYNNEISEKSEIFDDQFSVERPDGSNFTLKIRSTKLEDSAMYFCASKPGTGWPHEQYFGPGTRLTVT.

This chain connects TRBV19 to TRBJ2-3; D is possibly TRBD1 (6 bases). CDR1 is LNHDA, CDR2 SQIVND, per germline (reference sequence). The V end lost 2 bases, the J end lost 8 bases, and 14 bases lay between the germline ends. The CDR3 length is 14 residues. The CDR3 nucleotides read TGTGCCAGTAGTATAAATGGTCCAGGGGCTACGCAGTATTTT. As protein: CASSINGPGATQYF.

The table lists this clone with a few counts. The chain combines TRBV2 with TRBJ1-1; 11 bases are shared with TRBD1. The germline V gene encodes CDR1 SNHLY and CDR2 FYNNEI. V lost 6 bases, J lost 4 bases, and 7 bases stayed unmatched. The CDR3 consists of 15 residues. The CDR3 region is CASSLGQGAVTEAFF. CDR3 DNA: TGTGCCAGCAGCCTCGGACAGGGGGCAGTCACTGAAGCTTTCTTT.

Here the CDR3 reads CASSLGTSGNTDTQYF. CDR3 DNA: TGTGCCAGCAGCCTCGGGACTAGCGGGAACACAGATACGCAGTATTTT. The chain has TRBV11-3 and TRBJ2-3; 13 bases map to TRBD2. The CDR3 runs to 16 residues. Trimming cost V 5 bases and J 2 bases; bases outside gene matches: 4. Germline V gene lookup returns CDR1 SGHNT and CDR2 YENEEA.

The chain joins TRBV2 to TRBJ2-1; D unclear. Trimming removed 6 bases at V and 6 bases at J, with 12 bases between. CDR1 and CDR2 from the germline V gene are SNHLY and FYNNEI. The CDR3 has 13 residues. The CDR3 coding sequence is TGTGCCAGCAGGGAAACTGTAGGCAATGAGCAGTTCTTC. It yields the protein CASRETVGNEQFF. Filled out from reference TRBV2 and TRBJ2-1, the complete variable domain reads EPEVTQTPSHQVTQMGQEVILRCVPISNHLYFYWYRQILGQKVEFLVSFYNNEISEKSEIFDDQFSVERPDGSNFTLKIRSTKLEDSAMYFCASRETVGNEQFFGPGTRLTVL.

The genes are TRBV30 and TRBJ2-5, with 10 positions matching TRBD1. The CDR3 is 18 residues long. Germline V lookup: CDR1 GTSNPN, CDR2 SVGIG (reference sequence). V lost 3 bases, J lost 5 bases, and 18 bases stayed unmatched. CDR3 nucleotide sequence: TGTGCCTGGAGCCAACGCTCCTGGGGGACAGGGGAGGGGGAGACCCAGTACTTC. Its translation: CAWSQRSWGTGEGETQYF.

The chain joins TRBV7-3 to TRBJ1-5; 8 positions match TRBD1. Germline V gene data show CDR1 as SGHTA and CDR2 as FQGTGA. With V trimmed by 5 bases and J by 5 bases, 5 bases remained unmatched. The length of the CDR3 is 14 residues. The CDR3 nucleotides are TGTGCCAGCAGCGCCACAGGGGGGTATCAGCCCCAGCATTTT. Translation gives CASSATGGYQPQHF.

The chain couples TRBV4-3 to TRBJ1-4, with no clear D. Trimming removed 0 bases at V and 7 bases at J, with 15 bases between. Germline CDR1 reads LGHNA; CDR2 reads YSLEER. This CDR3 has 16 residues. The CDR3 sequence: CASSQDAIGIREKLFF. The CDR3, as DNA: TGCGCCAGCAGCCAAGACGCAATAGGGATTCGTGAAAAACTGTTTTTT.

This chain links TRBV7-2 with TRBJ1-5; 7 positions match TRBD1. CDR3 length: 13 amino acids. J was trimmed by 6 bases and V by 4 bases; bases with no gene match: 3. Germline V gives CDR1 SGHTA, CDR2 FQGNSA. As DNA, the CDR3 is TGTGCCAGCAGCTCACAGGGGTTTCAGCCCCAGCATTTT. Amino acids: CASSSQGFQPQHF.

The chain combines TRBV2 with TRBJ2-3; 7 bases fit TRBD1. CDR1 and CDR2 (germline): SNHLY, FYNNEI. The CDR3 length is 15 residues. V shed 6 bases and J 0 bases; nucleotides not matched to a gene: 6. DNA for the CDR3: TGTGCCAGCAGGGTGGGACAGTTAAGCACAGATACGCAGTATTTT. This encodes CASRVGQLSTDTQYF.

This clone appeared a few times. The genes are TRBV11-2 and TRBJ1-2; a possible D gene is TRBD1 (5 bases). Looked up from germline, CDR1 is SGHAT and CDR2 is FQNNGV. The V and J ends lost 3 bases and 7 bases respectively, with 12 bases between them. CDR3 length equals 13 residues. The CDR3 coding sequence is TGTGCCAGCAGCTTTTTAGGGGTATCTGGCTACACCTTC. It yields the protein CASSFLGVSGYTF.

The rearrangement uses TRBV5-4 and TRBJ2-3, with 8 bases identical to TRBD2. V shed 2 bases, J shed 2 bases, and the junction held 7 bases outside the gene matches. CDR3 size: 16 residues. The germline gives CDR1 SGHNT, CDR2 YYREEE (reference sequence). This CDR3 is CASSFWRGDYTDTQYF. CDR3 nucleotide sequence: TGTGCCAGCAGCTTTTGGCGGGGGGACTACACAGATACGCAGTATTTT.

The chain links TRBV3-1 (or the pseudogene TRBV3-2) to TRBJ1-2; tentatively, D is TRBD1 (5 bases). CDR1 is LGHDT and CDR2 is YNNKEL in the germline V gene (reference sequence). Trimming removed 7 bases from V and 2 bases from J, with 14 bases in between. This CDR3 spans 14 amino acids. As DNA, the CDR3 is TGTGCCAGCACCACGGGACCTACCAACTATGGCTACACCTTC. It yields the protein CASTTGPTNYGYTF.

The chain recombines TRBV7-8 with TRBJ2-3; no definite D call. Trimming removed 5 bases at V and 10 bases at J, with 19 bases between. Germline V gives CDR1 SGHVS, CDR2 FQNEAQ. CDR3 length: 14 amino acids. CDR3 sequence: CASSPTSLGSAQYF. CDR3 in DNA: TGTGCCAGCAGCCCCACCAGTCTAGGATCTGCGCAGTATTTT. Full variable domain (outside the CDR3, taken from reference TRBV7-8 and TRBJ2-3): GAGVSQSPRYKVAKRGQDVALRCDPISGHVSLFWYQQALGQGPEFLTYFQNEAQLDKSGLPSDRFFAERPEGSVSTLKIQRTQQEDSAVYLCASSPTSLGSAQYFGPGTRLTVL.